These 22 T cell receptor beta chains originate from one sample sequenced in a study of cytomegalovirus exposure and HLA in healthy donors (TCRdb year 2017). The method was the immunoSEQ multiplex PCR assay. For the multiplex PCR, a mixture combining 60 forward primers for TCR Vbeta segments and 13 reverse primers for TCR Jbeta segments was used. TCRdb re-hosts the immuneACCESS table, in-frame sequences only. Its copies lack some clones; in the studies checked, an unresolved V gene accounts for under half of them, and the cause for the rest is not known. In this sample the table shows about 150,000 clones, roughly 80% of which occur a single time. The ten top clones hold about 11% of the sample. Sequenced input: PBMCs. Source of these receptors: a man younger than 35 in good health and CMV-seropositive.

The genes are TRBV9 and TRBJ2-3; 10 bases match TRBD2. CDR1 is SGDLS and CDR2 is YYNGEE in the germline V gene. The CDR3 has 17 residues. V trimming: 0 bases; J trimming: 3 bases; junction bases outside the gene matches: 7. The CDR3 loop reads CASSVALEREGTDTQYF. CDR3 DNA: TGTGCCAGCAGCGTAGCATTGGAGCGGGAGGGTACAGATACGCAGTATTTT.

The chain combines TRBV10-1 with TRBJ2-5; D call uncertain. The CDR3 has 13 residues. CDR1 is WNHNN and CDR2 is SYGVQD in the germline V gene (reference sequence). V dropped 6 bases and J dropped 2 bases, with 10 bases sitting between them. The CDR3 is CASSPQIQETQYF. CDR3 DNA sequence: TGCGCCAGCAGCCCACAGATTCAAGAGACCCAGTACTTC.

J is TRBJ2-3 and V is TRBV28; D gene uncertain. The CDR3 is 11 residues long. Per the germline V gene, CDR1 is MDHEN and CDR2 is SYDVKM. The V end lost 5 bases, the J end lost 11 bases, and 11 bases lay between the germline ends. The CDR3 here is CASSPRIMQYF. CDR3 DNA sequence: TGTGCCAGCAGTCCGCGTATTATGCAGTATTTT. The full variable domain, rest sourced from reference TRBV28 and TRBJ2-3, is DVKVTQSSRYLVKRTGEKVFLECVQDMDHENMFWYRQDPGLGLRLIYFSYDVKMKEKGDIPEGYSVSREKKERFSLILESASTNQTSMYLCASSPRIMQYFGPGTRLTVL.

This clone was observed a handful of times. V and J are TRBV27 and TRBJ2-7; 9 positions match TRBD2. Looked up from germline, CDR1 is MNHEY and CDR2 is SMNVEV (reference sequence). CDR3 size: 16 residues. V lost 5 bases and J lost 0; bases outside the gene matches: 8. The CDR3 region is CASSPVSGRSSYEQYF. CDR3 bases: TGTGCCAGCAGTCCCGTAAGCGGGAGGTCCTCCTACGAGCAGTACTTC.

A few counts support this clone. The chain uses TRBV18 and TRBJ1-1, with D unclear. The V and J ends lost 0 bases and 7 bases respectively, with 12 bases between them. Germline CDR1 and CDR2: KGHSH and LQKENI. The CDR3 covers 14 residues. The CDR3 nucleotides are TGTGCCAGCTCACCACCGTCCCCGGCGGTTGAAGCTTTCTTT. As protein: CASSPPSPAVEAFF.

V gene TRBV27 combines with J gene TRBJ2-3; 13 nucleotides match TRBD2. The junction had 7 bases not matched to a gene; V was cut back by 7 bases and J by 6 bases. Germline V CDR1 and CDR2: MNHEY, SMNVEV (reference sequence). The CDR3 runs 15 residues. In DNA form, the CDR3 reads TGTGCCAGCATTCCACTAGCGGGAGGGCCGGATACGCAGTATTTT. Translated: CASIPLAGGPDTQYF.

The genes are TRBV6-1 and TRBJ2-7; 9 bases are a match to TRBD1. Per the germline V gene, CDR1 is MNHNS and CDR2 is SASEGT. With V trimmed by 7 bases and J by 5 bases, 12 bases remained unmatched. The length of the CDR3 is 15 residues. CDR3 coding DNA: TGTGCCAGCATTAACCCTGGACAGGGGCAGAACGAGCAGTACTTC. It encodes CASINPGQGQNEQYF.

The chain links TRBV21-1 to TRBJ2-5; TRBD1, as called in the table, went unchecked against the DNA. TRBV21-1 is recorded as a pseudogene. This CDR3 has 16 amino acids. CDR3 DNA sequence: TGTGCCAGCAGCATCCCCGGGACAGGCGTCCAAGAGACCCAGTACTTC. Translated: CASSIPGTGVQETQYF.

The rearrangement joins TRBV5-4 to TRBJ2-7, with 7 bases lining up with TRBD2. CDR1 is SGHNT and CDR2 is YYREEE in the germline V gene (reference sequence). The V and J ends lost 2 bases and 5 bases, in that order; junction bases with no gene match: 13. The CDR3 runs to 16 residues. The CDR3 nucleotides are TGTGCCAGCAGCTTTTGGGGGGAGGGACGGATGGACGAGCAGTACTTC. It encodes CASSFWGEGRMDEQYF.

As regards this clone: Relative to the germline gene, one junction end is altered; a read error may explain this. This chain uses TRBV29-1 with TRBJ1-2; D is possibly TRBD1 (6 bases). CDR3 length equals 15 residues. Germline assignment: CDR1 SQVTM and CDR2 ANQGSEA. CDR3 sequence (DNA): TGCAGCGTTGCAGGGGAGGGTGGGGCTAACTGTGGCTACACCTTC. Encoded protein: CSVAGEGGANCGYTF. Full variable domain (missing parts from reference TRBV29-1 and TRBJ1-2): SAVISQKPSRDICQRGTSLTIQCQVDSQVTMMFWYRQQPGQSLTLIATANQGSEATYESGFVIDKFPISRPNLTFSTLTVSNMSPEDSSIYLCSVAGEGGANCGYTFGSGTRLTVV.

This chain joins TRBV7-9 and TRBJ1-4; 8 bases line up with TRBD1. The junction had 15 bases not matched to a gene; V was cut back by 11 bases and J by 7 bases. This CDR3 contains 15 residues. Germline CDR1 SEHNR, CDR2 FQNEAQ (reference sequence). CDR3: CAFGGTGGVREKLFF. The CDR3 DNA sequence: TGTGCCTTTGGGGGGACAGGCGGTGTGCGTGAAAAACTGTTTTTT.

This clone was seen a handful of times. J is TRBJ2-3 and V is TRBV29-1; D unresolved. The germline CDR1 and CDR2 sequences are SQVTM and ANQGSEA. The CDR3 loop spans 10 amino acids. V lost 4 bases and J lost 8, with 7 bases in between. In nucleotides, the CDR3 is TGCAGCGTTGCCTATGGTACGCAGTATTTT. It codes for CSVAYGTQYF.

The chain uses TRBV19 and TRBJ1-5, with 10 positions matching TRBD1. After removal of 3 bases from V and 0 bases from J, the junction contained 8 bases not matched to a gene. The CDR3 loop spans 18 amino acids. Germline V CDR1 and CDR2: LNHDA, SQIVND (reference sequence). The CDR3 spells CASSIRGTGVTSNQPQHF. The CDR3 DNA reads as TGTGCCAGTAGTATTAGAGGGACAGGGGTTACTAGCAATCAGCCCCAGCATTTT.

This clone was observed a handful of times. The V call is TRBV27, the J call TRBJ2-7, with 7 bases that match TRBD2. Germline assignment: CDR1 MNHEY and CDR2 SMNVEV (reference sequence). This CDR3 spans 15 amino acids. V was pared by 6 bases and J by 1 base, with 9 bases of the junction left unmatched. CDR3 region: CASRSGAAGSYEQYF. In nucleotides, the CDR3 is TGTGCCAGCAGGAGCGGGGCAGCGGGTTCCTACGAGCAGTACTTC.

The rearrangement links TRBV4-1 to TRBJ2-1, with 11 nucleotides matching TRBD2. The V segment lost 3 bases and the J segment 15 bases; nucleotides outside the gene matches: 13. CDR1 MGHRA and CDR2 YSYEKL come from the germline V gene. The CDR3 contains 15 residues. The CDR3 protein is CASSQPLAGGFHRFF. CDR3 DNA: TGCGCCAGCAGCCAGCCTCTAGCGGGAGGTTTCCATCGGTTCTTC.

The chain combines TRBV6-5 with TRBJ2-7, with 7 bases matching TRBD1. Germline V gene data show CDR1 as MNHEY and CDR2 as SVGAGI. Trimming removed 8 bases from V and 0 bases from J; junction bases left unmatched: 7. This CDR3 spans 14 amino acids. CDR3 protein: CASRAGTASYEQYF. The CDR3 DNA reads TGTGCCAGCCGGGCCGGGACAGCCTCCTACGAGCAGTACTTC.

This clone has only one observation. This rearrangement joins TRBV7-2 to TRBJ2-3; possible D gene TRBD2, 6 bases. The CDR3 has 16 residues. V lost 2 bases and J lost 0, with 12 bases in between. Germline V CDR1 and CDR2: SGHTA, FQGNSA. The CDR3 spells CASSLRGGPSTDTQYF. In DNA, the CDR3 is TGTGCCAGCAGCTTAAGGGGAGGCCCTAGCACAGATACGCAGTATTTT.

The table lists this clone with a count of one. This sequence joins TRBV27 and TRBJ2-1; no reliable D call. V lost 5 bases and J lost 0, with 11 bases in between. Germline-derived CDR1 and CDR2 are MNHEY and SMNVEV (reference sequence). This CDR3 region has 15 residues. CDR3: CASSRSINSYNEQFF. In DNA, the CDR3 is TGTGCCAGCAGTCGATCTATCAACTCCTACAATGAGCAGTTCTTC.

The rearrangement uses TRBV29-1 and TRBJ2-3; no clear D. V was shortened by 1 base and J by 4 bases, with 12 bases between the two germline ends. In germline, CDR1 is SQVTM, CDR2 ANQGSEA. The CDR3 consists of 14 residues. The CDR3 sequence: CSVEGFRVPDTQYF. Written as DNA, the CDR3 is TGCAGCGTTGAAGGTTTTCGGGTCCCAGATACGCAGTATTTT.

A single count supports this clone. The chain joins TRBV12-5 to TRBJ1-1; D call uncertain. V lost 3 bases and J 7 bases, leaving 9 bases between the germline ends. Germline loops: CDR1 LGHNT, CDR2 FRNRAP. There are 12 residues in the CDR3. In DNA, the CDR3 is TGTGCTAGTGGTTTTTCCCCCCGTGAAGCTTTCTTT. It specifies CASGFSPREAFF.

CDR3 in amino acids: CASSLGSGTNYGYTF. CDR3 in DNA: TGTGCCAGCAGCTTAGGGTCAGGTACCAACTATGGCTACACCTTC. The chain carries TRBV7-2 and TRBJ1-2; D not certain. V dropped 1 base and J dropped 2 bases, with 11 bases sitting between them. The CDR3 extends over 15 amino acids. Germline values: CDR1 SGHTA, CDR2 FQGNSA.

CDR3 sequence (DNA): TGCAGCGCCGCCGCGACGGCCAACAGGGATGAGCAGTTCTTC. This encodes CSAAATANRDEQFF. The V gene is TRBV29-1, the J gene TRBJ2-1, with D maybe TRBD1 (6 bases). The germline gives CDR1 SQVTM, CDR2 ANQGSEA. Trimming cost V 7 bases and J 8 bases, with 21 bases left between them. The CDR3 loop spans 14 amino acids.